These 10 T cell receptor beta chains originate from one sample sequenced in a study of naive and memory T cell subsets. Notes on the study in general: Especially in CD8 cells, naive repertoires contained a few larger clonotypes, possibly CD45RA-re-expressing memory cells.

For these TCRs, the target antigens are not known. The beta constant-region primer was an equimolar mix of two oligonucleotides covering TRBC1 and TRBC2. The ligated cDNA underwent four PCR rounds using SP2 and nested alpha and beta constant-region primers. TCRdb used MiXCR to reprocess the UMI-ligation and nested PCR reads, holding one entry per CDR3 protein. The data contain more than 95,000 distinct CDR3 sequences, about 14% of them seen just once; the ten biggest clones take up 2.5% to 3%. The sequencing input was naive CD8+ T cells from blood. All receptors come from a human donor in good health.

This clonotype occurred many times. The CDR3 loop is CASSVGYSPYGYTF. The CDR3 region has the DNA TGTGCCAGCAGCGTAGGGTACAGCCCCTATGGCTACACCTTC. The rearrangement uses TRBV9 and TRBJ1-2; D not resolved. The CDR3 is 14 residues long. Trimming left V 0 bases short and J 4 bases short, with 10 bases between. The germline V gene encodes CDR1 SGDLS and CDR2 YYNGEE.

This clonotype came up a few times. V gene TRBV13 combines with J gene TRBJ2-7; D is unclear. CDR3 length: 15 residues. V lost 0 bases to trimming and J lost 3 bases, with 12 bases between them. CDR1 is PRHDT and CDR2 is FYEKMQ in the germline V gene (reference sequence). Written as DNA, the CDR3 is TGTGCCAGCAGCTTAGGTAGTGCTCTAGACTACGAGCAGTACTTC. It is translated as CASSLGSALDYEQYF.

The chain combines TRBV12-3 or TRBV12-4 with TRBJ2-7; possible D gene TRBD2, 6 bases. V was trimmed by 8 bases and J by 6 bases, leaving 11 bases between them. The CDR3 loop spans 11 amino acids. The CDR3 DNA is TGTGCCAGCGGGACTCCTGTCGAGCAGTACTTC. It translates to CASGTPVEQYF.

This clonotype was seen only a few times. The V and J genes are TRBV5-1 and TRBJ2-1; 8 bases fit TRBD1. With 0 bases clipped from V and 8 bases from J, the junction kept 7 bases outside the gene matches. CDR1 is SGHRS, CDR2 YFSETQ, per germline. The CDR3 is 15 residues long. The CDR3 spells CASSLDGQGGDEQFF. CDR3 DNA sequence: TGCGCCAGCAGCTTGGACGGACAGGGCGGCGATGAGCAGTTCTTC.

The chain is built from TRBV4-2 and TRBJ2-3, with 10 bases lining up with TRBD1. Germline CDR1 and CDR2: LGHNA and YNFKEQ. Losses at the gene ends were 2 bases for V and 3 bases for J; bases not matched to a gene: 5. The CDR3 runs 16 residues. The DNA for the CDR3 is TGTGCCAGCAGCCAACGACAGGGGGCAATTACAGATACGCAGTATTTT. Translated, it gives CASSQRQGAITDTQYF.

CDR3 nucleotide sequence: TGTGCCAGCAGTTTAGATTGGGGGACTGAAGCTTTCTTT. Translating gives CASSLDWGTEAFF. V usage is TRBV27 and J usage is TRBJ1-1; the D gene is possibly TRBD1 (5 bases). V was clipped by 2 bases and J by 5 bases, with 9 bases between them. The CDR3 loop spans 13 amino acids. The germline CDR1 and CDR2 sequences are MNHEY and SMNVEV (reference sequence).

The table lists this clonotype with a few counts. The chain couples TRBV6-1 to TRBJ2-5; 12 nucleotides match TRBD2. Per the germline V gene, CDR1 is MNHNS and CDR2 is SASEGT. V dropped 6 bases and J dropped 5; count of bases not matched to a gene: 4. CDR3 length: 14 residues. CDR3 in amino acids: CASSFGTSGETQYF. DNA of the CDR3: TGTGCCAGCAGCTTCGGGACTAGCGGGGAGACCCAGTACTTC.

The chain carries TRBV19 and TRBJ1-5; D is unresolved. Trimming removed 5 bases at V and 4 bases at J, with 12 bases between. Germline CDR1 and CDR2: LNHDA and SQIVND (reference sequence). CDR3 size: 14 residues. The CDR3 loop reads CASSPTGRNQPQHF. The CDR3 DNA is TGTGCCAGTAGTCCTACGGGGAGGAATCAGCCCCAGCATTTT.

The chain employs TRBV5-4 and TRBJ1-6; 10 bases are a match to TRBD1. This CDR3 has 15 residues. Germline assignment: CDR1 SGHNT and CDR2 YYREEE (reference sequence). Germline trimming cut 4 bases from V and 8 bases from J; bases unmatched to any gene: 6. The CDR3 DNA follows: TGTGCCAGCAGCACCACCGGGACAGGGGATTCACCCCTCCACTTT. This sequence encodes CASSTTGTGDSPLHF.

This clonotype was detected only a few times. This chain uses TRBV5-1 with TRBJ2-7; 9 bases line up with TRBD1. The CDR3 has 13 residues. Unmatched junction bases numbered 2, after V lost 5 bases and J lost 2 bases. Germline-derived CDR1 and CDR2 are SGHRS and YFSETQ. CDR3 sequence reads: CASRRTGAYEQYF. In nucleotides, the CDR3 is TGCGCCAGCAGGAGGACAGGGGCCTACGAGCAGTACTTC.